This record looks at one T cell receptor beta chain sequence and its context. Its antigen is as yet unknown. Other nucleotide sequences in the sample specify the same CDR3. This CDR3 spans 14 amino acids. Germline V gives CDR1 MGHRA, CDR2 YSYEKL. Trimming pared 4 bases from V and 0 bases from J, leaving 10 bases between. This record comes from a study of cytomegalovirus exposure and HLA in healthy donors. General study findings and limits: Differences between HLA loci emerged in a later analysis of TCR association rates, with DRB1 most and HLA-C fewest. The listing of roughly 160 TCR beta chains classed them as cytomegalovirus-associated. Among donors in an Asian-associated ancestry cluster, a later analysis reportedly found fewer N-insertions than the roughly 670-donor mean.

Amplification used 60 Vbeta primers and 13 Jbeta primers. TCRdb's copy holds only in-frame clones and misses some; the assay was immunoSEQ multiplex PCR. The top ten clones hold approximately 3.9% of a sample with around 120,000 clones, 65% of them seen once. Sequenced sample: PBMCs. The chain is built from TRBV4-1 and TRBJ2-7, with D possibly TRBD1 on 6 matching bases. The clonotype originates from a man aged 25 to 40 in good health and CMV-seropositive. The CDR3 is CASSPTGSSYEQYF. CDR3 sequence (DNA): TGCGCCAGCAGCCCGACAGGCAGCTCCTACGAGCAGTACTTC.